The T cell receptor (beta chain) described here comes from a study of graft-versus-host responses after intestinal transplantation. Study observations and caveats: There were GvH clones found in recipient marrow, and some of them appeared first in ileum or blood.

This table comes from immunoSEQ multiplex PCR, and its TCRdb copy is limited to in-frame clones, with some not included. The sample consists of about 130,000 clones, around 94% of them appearing once. Comments on this clone: Its target is unknown.

CDR1 and CDR2 from the germline V gene are MNHEY and SVGAGI. V lost 0 bases to trimming and J lost 0 bases, with 8 bases between them. The CDR3 is 15 residues long. This clonotype was sampled from a human donor who received an intestinal transplant. The genes are TRBV6-5 and TRBJ1-2; no definite D call. The sequenced sample was unstimulated CD4+ T cells sorted from spleen or lymph node cells, obtained before intestinal transplant. In DNA form, the CDR3 reads TGTGCCAGCAGTTACTCGTACAACGCTAACTATGGCTACACCTTC. This gives the protein CASSYSYNANYGYTF.